This T cell receptor beta chain was found in a study of CD8 T cells in Susac syndrome. RNA in amounts of roughly 0.45 to 1 ug was reverse transcribed with random hexamers. Via MiXCR, TCRdb re-called the immunoSEQ multiplex PCR reads, giving one row per CDR3 protein. Counted here are fewer than 80,000 distinct CDR3 sequences, more than 85% occurring once; the ten biggest clones make up approximately 0.25%. The germline V and J ends were trimmed by 4 bases and 4 bases, with 10 bases remaining between them. From germline, CDR1 is SEHNR and CDR2 FQNEAQ (reference sequence). This CDR3 has 13 amino acids. The sample consisted of CD8+ T cells from PBMCs. The gene calls are TRBV7-9 and TRBJ1-1, with no clear D. The sequence derives from a human donor in good health. For the CDR3, the DNA is TGTGCCAGCAGCTCCTCACTAAGCACTGAAGCTTTCTTT. This sequence encodes CASSSSLSTEAFF.